The 4 T cell receptor beta chains below were found in one sample sequenced in a study of blood T cell repertoires in COVID-19 (dated by TCRdb to 2019 to 2021). Library generation was performed with the immunoSEQ multiplex PCR assay. Held by TCRdb, this immuneACCESS table contains in-frame sequences only and omits some clones. Under half of the omission traces to an unresolved V gene where checked; the cause of the rest is unknown. For this sample the table gives around 300,000 clones, of which 65% to 90% were detected only once. Clones ranked in the top ten supply around 6.9% of the sample. The sequencing sample was made of peripheral blood. The receptors derive from a human donor in a cohort sampled during active COVID-19.

Only one count was recorded for this clone. V usage is TRBV19 and J usage is TRBJ2-1, with TRBD2 matching 11 bases. The germline gives CDR1 LNHDA, CDR2 SQIVND (reference sequence). CDR3 length: 16 amino acids. Unmatched junction bases numbered 7, after V lost 1 base and J lost 8 bases. CDR3 sequence reads: CASSIGSLAGVYEQFF. CDR3 nucleotides: TGTGCCAGTAGTATAGGGTCACTAGCGGGGGTCTATGAGCAGTTCTTC.

V gene TRBV9 combines with J gene TRBJ1-1; no reliable D call. The CDR3 spans 13 residues. The V end lost 1 base, the J end lost 2 bases, and 6 bases lay between the germline ends. Germline V gene data show CDR1 as SGDLS and CDR2 as YYNGEE. The CDR3 coding sequence is TGTGCCAGCAGCGTATTGTCTAACACTGAAGCTTTCTTT. This encodes CASSVLSNTEAFF.

The rearrangement joins TRBV5-1 to TRBJ2-5, with a possible D match to TRBD2 (5 bases). The CDR3 is 14 amino acids. The germline V and J ends were trimmed by 0 bases and 7 bases, with 13 bases remaining between them. Germline CDR1 and CDR2: SGHRS and YFSETQ. The chain's CDR3 is CASSLAGTGGTQYF. The CDR3 bases are TGCGCCAGCAGCTTGGCGGGTACTGGAGGGACCCAGTACTTC.

V usage is TRBV5-1 and J usage is TRBJ1-5; 7 bases align to TRBD1. This CDR3 is 16 amino acids long. From germline, CDR1 is SGHRS and CDR2 YFSETQ. V dropped 4 bases and J dropped 6; count of bases not matched to a gene: 13. CDR3 DNA sequence: TGCGCCAGCAGCCCTGGAGACAGGGCGCCTCCTCAGCCCCAGCATTTT. Translated: CASSPGDRAPPQPQHF.